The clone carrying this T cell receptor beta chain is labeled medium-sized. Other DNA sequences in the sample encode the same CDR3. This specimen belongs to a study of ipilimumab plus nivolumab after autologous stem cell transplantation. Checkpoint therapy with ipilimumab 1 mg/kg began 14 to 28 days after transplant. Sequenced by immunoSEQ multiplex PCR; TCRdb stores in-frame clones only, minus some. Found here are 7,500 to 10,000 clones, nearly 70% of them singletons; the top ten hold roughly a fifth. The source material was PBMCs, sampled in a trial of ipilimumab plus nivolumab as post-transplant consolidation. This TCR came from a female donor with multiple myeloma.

This CDR3 reads CSVVQHEQYF. The DNA for the CDR3 is TGCAGCGTTGTGCAGCACGAGCAGTACTTC. The gene calls are TRBV29-1 and TRBJ2-7; D ambiguous. The V gene's germline CDR1 is SQVTM and CDR2 ANQGSEA. The ends were cut back, 4 bases at V and 5 bases at J, with 6 bases in the middle. The CDR3 spans 10 residues.